This TCR beta chain was sequenced in a study of shared clonotypes between healthy human individuals. Sequencing used immunoSEQ multiplex PCR; TCRdb keeps in-frame clones, though not all of them. Altogether 2 million to 2.5 million clones are present, 80% to 95% being singletons, with the ten largest covering 0.37%. For this clone: Its antigen is undetermined.

Points from the study as a whole: Sampling involved blood alone; tissue repertoires likely differ. Despite large depth, rarefaction showed incomplete sorted-subset sequencing.

V shed 0 bases and J shed 11 bases, with 17 bases lying between them. Germline CDR1 and CDR2: SGHRS and YFSETQ. The CDR3 covers 15 residues. Sequences were obtained from naive CD4+ T cells from PBMCs. Sample subset: CD45RA+ positively selected. This TCR was sampled from a man between 18 and 35 years old in good health. Some clones in this sample may be carry-over from other donors' samples. The rearrangement uses TRBV5-1 and TRBJ1-4; the D gene is possibly TRBD1 (6 bases). This CDR3 is CASSLETGLTDKLFF. As DNA, the CDR3 is TGCGCCAGCAGCTTGGAAACAGGGTTGACCGATAAACTGTTTTTT.